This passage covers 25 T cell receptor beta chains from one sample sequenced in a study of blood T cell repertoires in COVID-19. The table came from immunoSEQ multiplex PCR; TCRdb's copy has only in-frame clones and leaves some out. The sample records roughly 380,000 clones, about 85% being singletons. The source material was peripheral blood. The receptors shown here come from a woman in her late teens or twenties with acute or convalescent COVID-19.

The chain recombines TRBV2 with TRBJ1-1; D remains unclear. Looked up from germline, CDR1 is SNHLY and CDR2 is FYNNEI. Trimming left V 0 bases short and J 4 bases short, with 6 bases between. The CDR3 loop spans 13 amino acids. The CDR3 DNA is TGTGCCAGCAGTGAAGCCGCCGGCACTGAAGCTTTCTTT. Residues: CASSEAAGTEAFF. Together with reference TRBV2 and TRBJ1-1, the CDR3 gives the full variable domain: EPEVTQTPSHQVTQMGQEVILRCVPISNHLYFYWYRQILGQKVEFLVSFYNNEISEKSEIFDDQFSVERPDGSNFTLKIRSTKLEDSAMYFCASSEAAGTEAFFGQGTRLTVV.

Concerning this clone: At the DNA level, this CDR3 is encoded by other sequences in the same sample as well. CDR3 DNA: TGTGCCAGCAGTACCGACAGTTCTGGAAACACCATATATTTT. Its translation is CASSTDSSGNTIYF. The rearrangement links TRBV28 to TRBJ1-3, with D tentatively TRBD1 (5 bases). Trimming left V 5 bases short and J 1 base short, with 9 bases between. CDR1 MDHEN and CDR2 SYDVKM come from the germline V gene. This CDR3 has 14 residues.

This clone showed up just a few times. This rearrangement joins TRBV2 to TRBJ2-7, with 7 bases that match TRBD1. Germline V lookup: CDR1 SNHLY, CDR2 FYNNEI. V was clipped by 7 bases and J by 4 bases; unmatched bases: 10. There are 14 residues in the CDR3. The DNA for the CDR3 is TGTGCCAGCATTTGGACAGGAGGAGATTACGAGCAGTACTTC. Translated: CASIWTGGDYEQYF. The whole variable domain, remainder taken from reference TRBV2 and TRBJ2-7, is EPEVTQTPSHQVTQMGQEVILRCVPISNHLYFYWYRQILGQKVEFLVSFYNNEISEKSEIFDDQFSVERPDGSNFTLKIRSTKLEDSAMYFCASIWTGGDYEQYFGPGTRLTVT.

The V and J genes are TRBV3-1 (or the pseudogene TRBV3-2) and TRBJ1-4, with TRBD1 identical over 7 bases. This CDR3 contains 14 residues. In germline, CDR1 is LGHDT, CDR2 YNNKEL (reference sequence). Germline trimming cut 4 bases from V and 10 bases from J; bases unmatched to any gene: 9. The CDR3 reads CASSPTRGQGKLFF. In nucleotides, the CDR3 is TGTGCCAGCAGCCCTACAAGGGGGCAGGGAAAACTGTTTTTT.

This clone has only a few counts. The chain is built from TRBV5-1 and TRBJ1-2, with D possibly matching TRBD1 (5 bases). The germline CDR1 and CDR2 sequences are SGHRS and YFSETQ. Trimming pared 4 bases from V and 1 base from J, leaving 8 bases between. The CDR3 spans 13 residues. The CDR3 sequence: CASSRGINYGYTF. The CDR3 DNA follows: TGCGCCAGCAGCCGGGGGATTAACTATGGCTACACCTTC. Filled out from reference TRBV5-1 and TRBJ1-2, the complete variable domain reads KAGVTQTPRYLIKTRGQQVTLSCSPISGHRSVSWYQQTPGQGLQFLFEYFSETQRNKGNFPGRFSGRQFSNSRSEMNVSTLELGDSALYLCASSRGINYGYTFGSGTRLTVV.

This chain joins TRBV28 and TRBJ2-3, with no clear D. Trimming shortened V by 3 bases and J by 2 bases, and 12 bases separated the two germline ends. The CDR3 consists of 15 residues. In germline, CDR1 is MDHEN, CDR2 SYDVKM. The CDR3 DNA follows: TGTGCCAGCAGTTTGATTCTAGGAGACACAGATACGCAGTATTTT. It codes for CASSLILGDTDTQYF.

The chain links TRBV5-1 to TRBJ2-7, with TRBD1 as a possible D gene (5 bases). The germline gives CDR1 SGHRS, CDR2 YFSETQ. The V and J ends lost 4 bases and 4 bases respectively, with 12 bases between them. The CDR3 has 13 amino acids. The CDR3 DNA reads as TGCGCCAGCAGCGTCGACAGCGATTACGAGCAGTACTTC. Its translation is CASSVDSDYEQYF.

CDR3 sequence reads: CASLDGNTIYF. The CDR3 DNA reads as TGTGCCAGTCTAGACGGAAACACCATATATTTT. The rearrangement links TRBV19 to TRBJ1-3; unclear D gene. Germline CDR1 reads LNHDA; CDR2 reads SQIVND (reference sequence). CDR3 length: 11 residues. With 8 bases removed from V and 4 bases from J, the gap between germline ends came to 6 bases. Looking up the rest from reference TRBV19 and TRBJ1-3 gives the full variable domain: DGGITQSPKYLFRKEGQNVTLSCEQNLNHDAMYWYRQDPGQGLRLIYYSQIVNDFQKGDIAEGYSVSREKKESFPLTVTSAQKNPTAFYLCASLDGNTIYFGEGSWLTVV.

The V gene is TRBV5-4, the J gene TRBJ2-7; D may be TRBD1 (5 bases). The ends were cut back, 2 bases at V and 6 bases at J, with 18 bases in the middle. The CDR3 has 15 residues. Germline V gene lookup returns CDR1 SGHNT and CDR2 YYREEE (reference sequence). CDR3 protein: CASSFKGAGGIEQYF. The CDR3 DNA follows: TGTGCCAGCAGCTTTAAAGGGGCCGGCGGTATCGAGCAGTACTTC.

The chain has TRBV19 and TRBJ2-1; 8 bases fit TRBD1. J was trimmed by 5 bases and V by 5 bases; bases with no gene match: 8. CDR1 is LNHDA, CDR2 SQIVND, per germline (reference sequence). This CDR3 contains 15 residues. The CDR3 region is CASSLETGENNEQFF. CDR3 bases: TGTGCCAGTAGTCTCGAGACAGGGGAAAACAATGAGCAGTTCTTC. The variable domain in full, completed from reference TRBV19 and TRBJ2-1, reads DGGITQSPKYLFRKEGQNVTLSCEQNLNHDAMYWYRQDPGQGLRLIYYSQIVNDFQKGDIAEGYSVSREKKESFPLTVTSAQKNPTAFYLCASSLETGENNEQFFGPGTRLTVL.

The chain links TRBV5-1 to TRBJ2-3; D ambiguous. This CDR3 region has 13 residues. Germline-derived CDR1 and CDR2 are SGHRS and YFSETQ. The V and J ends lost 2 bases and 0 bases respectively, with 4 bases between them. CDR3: CASSLASTDTQYF. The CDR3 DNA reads TGCGCCAGCAGCTTAGCTAGCACAGATACGCAGTATTTT.

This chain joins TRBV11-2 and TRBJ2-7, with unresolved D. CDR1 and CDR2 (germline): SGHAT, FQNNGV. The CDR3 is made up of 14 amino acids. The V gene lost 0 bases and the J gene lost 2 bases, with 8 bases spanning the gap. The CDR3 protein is CASSLEGDPYEQYF. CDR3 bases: TGTGCCAGCAGCTTAGAGGGCGATCCCTACGAGCAGTACTTC.

CDR3 DNA sequence: TGTGCCAGCAGACCTCGACAGGGTACGGGGACAGATACGCAGTATTTT. It encodes CASRPRQGTGTDTQYF. This chain connects TRBV11-1 to TRBJ2-3, with 7 bases lining up with TRBD1. The CDR3 totals 16 residues. The germline V gene encodes CDR1 SGHAT and CDR2 FQDESV (reference sequence). The J segment lost 3 bases and the V segment lost 6 bases, leaving 12 bases of the junction unmatched. Full variable domain (outside the CDR3, taken from reference TRBV11-1 and TRBJ2-3): EAEVAQSPRYKITEKSQAVAFWCDPISGHATLYWYRQILGQGPELLVQFQDESVVDDSQLPKDRFSAERLKGVDSTLKIQPAELGDSAMYLCASRPRQGTGTDTQYFGPGTRLTVL.

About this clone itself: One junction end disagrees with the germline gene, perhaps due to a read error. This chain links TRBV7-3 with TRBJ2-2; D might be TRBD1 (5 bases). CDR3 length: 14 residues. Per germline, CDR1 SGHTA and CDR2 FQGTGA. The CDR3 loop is CASRQSSKTGELFF. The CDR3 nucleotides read TGTGCCAGTAGACAGAGTTCGAAGACCGGGGAGCTGTTTTTT.

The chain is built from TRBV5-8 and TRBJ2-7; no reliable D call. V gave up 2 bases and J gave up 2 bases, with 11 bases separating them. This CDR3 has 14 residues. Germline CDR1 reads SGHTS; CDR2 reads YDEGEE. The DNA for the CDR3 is TGTGCCAGCAGCTTTGTCACAGAGACCTACGAGCAGTACTTC. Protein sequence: CASSFVTETYEQYF. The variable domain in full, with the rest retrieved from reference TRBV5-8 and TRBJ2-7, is EAGVTQSPTHLIKTRGQQATLRCSPISGHTSVYWYQQALGLGLQFLLWYDEGEERNRGNFPPRFSGRQFPNYSSELNVNALELEDSALYLCASSFVTETYEQYFGPGTRLTVT.

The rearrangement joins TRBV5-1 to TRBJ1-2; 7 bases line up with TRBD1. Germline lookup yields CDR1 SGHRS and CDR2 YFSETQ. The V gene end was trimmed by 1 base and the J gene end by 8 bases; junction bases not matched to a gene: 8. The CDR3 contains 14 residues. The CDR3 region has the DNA TGCGCCAGCAGCTTGACAGGGGAACTGTTCGGCTACACCTTC. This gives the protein CASSLTGELFGYTF.

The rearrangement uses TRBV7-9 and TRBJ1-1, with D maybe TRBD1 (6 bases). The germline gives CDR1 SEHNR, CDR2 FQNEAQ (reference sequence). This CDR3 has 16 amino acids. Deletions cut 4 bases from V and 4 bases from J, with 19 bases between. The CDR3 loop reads CASSSSLLSGVTEAFF. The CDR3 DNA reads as TGTGCCAGCAGCTCATCCCTGTTGTCAGGGGTCACTGAAGCTTTCTTT. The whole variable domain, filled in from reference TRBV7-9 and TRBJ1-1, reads DTGVSQNPRHKITKRGQNVTFRCDPISEHNRLYWYRQTLGQGPEFLTYFQNEAQLEKSRLLSDRFSAERPKGSFSTLEIQRTEQGDSAMYLCASSSSLLSGVTEAFFGQGTRLTVV.

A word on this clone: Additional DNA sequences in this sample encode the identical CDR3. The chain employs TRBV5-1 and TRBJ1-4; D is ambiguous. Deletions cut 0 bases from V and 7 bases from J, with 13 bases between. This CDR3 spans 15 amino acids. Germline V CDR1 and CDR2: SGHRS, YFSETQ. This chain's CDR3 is CASSLVSGAGEKLFF. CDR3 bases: TGCGCCAGCAGCTTGGTTTCGGGAGCGGGTGAAAAACTGTTTTTT.

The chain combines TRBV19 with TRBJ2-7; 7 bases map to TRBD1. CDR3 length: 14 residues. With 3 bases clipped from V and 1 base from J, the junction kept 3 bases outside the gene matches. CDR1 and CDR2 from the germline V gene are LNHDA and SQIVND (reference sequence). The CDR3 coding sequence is TGTGCCAGTAGTATCCGGGACAGTTCCTACGAGCAGTACTTC. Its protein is CASSIRDSSYEQYF.

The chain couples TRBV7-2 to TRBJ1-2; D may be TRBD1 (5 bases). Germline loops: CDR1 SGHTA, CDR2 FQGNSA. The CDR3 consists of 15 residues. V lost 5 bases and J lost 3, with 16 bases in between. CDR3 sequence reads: CASSAGRGVDYGYTF. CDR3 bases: TGTGCCAGCAGCGCCGGACGGGGGGTTGACTATGGCTACACCTTC.

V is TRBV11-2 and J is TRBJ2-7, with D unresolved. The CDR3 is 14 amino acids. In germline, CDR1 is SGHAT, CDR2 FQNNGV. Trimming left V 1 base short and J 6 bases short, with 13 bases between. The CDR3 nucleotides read TGTGCCAGCAGCTTAGTAAGAACTAAGGCCGAGCAGTACTTC. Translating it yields CASSLVRTKAEQYF.

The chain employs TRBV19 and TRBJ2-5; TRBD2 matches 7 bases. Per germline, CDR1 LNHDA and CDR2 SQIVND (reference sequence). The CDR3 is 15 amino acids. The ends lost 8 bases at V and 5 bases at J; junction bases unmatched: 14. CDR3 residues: CASRNPVGGDETQYF. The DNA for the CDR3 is TGTGCCAGTCGAAACCCGGTGGGAGGGGACGAGACCCAGTACTTC.

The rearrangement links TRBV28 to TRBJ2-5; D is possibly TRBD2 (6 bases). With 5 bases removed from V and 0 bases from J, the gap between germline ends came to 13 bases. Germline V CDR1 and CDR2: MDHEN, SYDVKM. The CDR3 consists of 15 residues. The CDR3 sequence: CASSPLATHQETQYF. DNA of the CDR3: TGTGCCAGCAGTCCTCTAGCGACCCACCAAGAGACCCAGTACTTC.

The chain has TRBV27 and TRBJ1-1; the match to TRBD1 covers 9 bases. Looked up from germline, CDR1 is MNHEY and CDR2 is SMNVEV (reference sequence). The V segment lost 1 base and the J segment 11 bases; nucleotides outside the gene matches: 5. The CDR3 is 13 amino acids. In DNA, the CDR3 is TGTGCCAGCAGTTTATTACAGGGGGCGCTGGCTTTCTTT. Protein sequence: CASSLLQGALAFF.

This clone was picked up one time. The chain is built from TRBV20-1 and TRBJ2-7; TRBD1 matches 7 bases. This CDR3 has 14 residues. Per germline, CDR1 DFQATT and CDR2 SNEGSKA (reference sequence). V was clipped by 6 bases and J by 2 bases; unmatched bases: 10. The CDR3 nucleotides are TGCAGTGCCAGTGGGGGACAGAGGACCTACGAGCAGTACTTC. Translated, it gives CSASGGQRTYEQYF.